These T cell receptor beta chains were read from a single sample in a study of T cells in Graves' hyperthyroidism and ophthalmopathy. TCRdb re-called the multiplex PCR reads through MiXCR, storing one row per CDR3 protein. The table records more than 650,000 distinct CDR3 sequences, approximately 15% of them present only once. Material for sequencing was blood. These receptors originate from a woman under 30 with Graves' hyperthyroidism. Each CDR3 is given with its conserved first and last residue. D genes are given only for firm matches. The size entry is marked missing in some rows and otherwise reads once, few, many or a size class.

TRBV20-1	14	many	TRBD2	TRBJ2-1	TGCAGTGCTAGAACCGGGACTAGGAACAATGAGCAGTTCTTC	CSARTGTRNNEQFF
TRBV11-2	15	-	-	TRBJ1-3	TGTGCCAGCAGCTCGCCCCGACACTCTGGAAACACCATATATTTT	CASSSPRHSGNTIYF
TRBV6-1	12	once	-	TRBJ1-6	TGTGCCAGCAGCGAGACAGGTTCACCCCTCCACTTT	CASSETGSPLHF
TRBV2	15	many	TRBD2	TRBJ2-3	TGTGCCAGCAGTGAAAGCCGAAGCGGGGGAGATACGCAGTATTTT	CASSESRSGGDTQYF
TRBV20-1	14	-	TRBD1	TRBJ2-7	TGCAGTGCTAGGGGGACAGGGAGCTCCTACGAGCAGTACTTC	CSARGTGSSYEQYF
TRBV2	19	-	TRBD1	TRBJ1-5	TGTGCCAGCAGTCCACAGGGGTGGTATGAACATTATAGCAATCAGCCCCAGCATTTT	CASSPQGWYEHYSNQPQHF
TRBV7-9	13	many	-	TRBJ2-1	TGTGCCAGCAGTCCCATCGGGAACAATGAGCAGTTCTTC	CASSPIGNNEQFF
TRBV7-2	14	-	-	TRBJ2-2	TGTGCCAGCAGCTTTTGGCGGAGCGCCGGGGAGCTGTTTTTT	CASSFWRSAGELFF
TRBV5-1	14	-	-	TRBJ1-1	TGCGCCAGCAGCTTCGTCCCCGAGAACACTGAAGCTTTCTTT	CASSFVPENTEAFF
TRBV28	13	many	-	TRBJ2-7	TGTGCCAGCAGCCAGCTTAGCTCCTACGAGCAGTACTTC	CASSQLSSYEQYF
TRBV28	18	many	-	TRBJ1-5	TGTGCCAGCAGTTTGCCCGGGGCAGGCTTCTATAGCAATCAGCCCCAGCATTTT	CASSLPGAGFYSNQPQHF
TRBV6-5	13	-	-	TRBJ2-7	TGTGCCAGCAGTTACGGGGCAGATTACGAGCAGTACTTC	CASSYGADYEQYF
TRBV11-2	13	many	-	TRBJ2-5	TGTGCCAGCATTAGGGGGGGAGAAGAGACCCAGTACTTC	CASIRGGEETQYF
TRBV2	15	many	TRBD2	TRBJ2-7	TGTGCCAGCAGTGAAGGACTAGCGGGAGGGTACGAGCAGTACTTC	CASSEGLAGGYEQYF
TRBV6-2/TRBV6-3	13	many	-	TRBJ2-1	TGTGCCAGCAGTTACCCGCCGTACAATGAGCAGTTCTTC	CASSYPPYNEQFF
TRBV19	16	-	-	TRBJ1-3	TGTGCCAGTAGCTACTGGACGGGAAATACTGGAAACACCATATATTTT	CASSYWTGNTGNTIYF
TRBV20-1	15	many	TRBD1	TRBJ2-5	TGCAGTGCTACCAGGACAGGGGGCGCCGGGAAGACCCAGTACTTC	CSATRTGGAGKTQYF
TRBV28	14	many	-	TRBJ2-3	TGTGCCAGCAGTCACACAGGGAACACAGATACGCAGTATTTT	CASSHTGNTDTQYF
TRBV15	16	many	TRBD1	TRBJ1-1	TGTGCCACCAGCAGGCCAGGGGGCCGGGTGGGCACTGAAGCTTTCTTT	CATSRPGGRVGTEAFF
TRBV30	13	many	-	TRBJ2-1	TGTGCCTGGAACCCGGACTTGTACAGTGAGCAGTTCTTC	CAWNPDLYSEQFF
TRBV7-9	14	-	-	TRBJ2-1	TGTGCCAGCAGCTTAGGGTCCAACGCCAATGAGCAGTTCTTC	CASSLGSNANEQFF
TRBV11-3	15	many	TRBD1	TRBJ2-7	TGTGCCAGCAGCTTATCTATAGGACAGGGATACGAGCAGTACTTC	CASSLSIGQGYEQYF
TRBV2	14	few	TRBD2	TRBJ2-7	TGTGCCAGCACCCAGACTAGCGGGATACACGAGCAGTACTTC	CASTQTSGIHEQYF
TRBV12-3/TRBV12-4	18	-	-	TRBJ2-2	TGTGCCAGCTCACCACGAAGAAACGGGGGCGCGAACACCGGGGAGCTGTTTTTT	CASSPRRNGGANTGELFF
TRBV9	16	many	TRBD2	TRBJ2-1	TGTGCCAGCAGCAAAGACCCCACTAGCGGCTACAATGAGCAGTTCTTC	CASSKDPTSGYNEQFF
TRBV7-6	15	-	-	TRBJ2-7	TGTGTCAGCAGCTTGATCAACGGGATTAATAACGAGCAGTACTTC	CVSSLINGINNEQYF
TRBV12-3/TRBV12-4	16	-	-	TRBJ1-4	TGTGCCAGCAGTTTAGGGGGAATACAGGGTTGGGAAAAACTGTTTTTT	CASSLGGIQGWEKLFF
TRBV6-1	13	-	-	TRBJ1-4	TGTGCCAGCACCGGTTCGCGGAATGAAAAACTGTTTTTT	CASTGSRNEKLFF
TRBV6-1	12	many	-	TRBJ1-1	TGTGCCAGCAGCTCAATAAGGACTGAAGCTTTCTTT	CASSSIRTEAFF
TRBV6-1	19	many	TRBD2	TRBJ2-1	TGTGCCAGCACCAAAAGGGGACTAGCGGCAACGAGCTCCTACAATGAGCAGTTCTTC	CASTKRGLAATSSYNEQFF
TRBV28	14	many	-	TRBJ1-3	TGTGCCGGGGGAACCGGGGATAAGAAAAACACCATATATTTT	CAGGTGDKKNTIYF
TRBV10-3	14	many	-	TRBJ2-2	TGTGCCATCAGTGATCTTTGGGGGACCGGGGAGCTGTTTTTT	CAISDLWGTGELFF
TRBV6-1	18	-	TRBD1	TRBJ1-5	TGTGCCAGCAGTTATCACGGCACGACAGGGTTCGGCAATCAGCCCCAGCATTTT	CASSYHGTTGFGNQPQHF
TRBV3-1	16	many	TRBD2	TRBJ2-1	TGTGCCAGCAGCCAAGAAGGGCTAGCGGTGTACAATGAGCAGTTCTTC	CASSQEGLAVYNEQFF
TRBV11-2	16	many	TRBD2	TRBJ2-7	TGTGCCAGCAGCTCTATTAGCGGGAGGGATTCCTACGAGCAGTACTTC	CASSSISGRDSYEQYF
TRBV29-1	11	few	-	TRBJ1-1	TGCAGCGTTGACCCGGACACTGAAGCTTTCTTT	CSVDPDTEAFF
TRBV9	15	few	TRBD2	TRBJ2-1	TGTGCCAGCAGCGTTTCGGGACTAGTATACAATGAGCAGTTCTTC	CASSVSGLVYNEQFF
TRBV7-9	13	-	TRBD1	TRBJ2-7	TGTGCCAGCAGCGGCCGGGACAGCTACGAGCAGTACTTC	CASSGRDSYEQYF
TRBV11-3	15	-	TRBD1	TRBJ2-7	TGTGCCAGCAGCCGGACAGGCTTTTTCTCCTACGAGCAGTACTTC	CASSRTGFFSYEQYF
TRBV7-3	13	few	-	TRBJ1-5	TGTGCCAGCAGCCGGGAATATGGCCAGCCCCAGCATTTT	CASSREYGQPQHF
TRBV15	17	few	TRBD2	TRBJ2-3	TGTGCCACCAGCAGAGATCCCCAGCGGGGGGGGGGAGATACGCAGTATTTT	CATSRDPQRGGGDTQYF
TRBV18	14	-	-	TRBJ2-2	TGTGCCGGCTCACCAGGACAGCACACTGGGGAGCTGTTTTTT	CAGSPGQHTGELFF
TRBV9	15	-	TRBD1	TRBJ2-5	TGTGCCAGCAGCGTAGCTACAGGGGACGGGGAGACCCAGTACTTC	CASSVATGDGETQYF
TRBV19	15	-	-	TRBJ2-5	TGTGCCAGTAGTGCTCAATCAGGGGCACGGGAGACCCAGTACTTC	CASSAQSGARETQYF
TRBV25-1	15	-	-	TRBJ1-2	TGTGCCAGCAGTGGTACAGGGTATCGGCCCTATGGCTACACCTTC	CASSGTGYRPYGYTF
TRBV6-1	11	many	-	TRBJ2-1	TGTGCCAGCAGTGTACAGAATGAGCAGTTCTTC	CASSVQNEQFF
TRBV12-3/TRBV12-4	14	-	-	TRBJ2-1	TGTGCCAGCAGTTCTAGCCCCCCCTACAATGAGCAGTTCTTC	CASSSSPPYNEQFF
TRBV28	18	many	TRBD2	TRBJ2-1	TGTGCCAGCAGTCTCCATTTAGCGGGAGGTGATCTAAACAATGAGCAGTTCTTC	CASSLHLAGGDLNNEQFF
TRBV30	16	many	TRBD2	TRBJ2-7	TGTGCCTGGAGAGGGAGAGGACTAGCGGGAGTGGGAGAACAGTACTTC	CAWRGRGLAGVGEQYF
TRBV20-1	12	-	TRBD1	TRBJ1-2	TGCAGTGCCATTACAGGGGGCTTTGGCTACACCTTC	CSAITGGFGYTF